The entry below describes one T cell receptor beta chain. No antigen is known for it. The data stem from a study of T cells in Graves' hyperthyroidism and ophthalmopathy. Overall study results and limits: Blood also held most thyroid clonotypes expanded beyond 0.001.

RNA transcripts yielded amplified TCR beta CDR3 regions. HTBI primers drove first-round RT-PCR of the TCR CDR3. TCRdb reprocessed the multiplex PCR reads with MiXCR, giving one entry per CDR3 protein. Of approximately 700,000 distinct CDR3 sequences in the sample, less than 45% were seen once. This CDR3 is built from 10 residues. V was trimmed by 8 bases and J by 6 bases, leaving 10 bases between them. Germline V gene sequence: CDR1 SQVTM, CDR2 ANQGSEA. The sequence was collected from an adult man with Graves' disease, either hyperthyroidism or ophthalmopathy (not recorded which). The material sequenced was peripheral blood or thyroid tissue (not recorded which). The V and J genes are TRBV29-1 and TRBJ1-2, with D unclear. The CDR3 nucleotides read TGCAGCTTAGCCCTGGATGGCTACACCTTC. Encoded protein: CSLALDGYTF.